This TCR beta chain is from a study of spatial heterogeneity in lung cancer. Time point reported: sample taken at primary tumor resection. Unsorted samples of tumor, nontumor lung or frozen PBMC had their whole RNA sequenced. Samples were donated by 72 untreated early-stage non-small cell lung cancer patients. Germline-derived CDR1 and CDR2 are KGHSH and LQKENI. The ends were cut back, 4 bases at V and 4 bases at J, with 16 bases in the middle. The CDR3 is 16 residues long. A remark on this clonotype: What it binds is not known.

Every TCR cDNA molecule bore its own unique molecular identifier. MiXCR, applied by TCRdb to the 5' RACE reads, yields one record per CDR3 protein. This table holds more than 85,000 distinct CDR3 sequences, approximately 8.6% found once. Study outcomes and limitations: Whereas they appeared in blood less at follow-up, ubiquitous expanded tumor TCRs appeared there more at resection.

The chain couples TRBV18 to TRBJ2-2; no firm D call. The source is a male donor with early-stage non-small cell lung cancer. The input for sequencing was PBMCs, taken at surgery. The CDR3 region is CASSLQGPAGTGELFF. CDR3 nucleotides: TGTGCCAGCTCACTTCAAGGGCCGGCCGGCACCGGGGAGCTGTTTTTT.